This paragraph reports one T cell receptor beta chain. Its cognate antigen is unknown. This sample is drawn from a study of OX40 agonist ivuxolimab in advanced cancers. On the study more broadly: Ivuxolimab, which is an agonistic anti-OX40 (CD134) antibody, was administered to the patients.

Regarding the study as a whole: Compared with CD4+, CD8+ T cells on average had more expanded clones. CD4+ and CD8+ blood T cells expanded clonally by week 6 at 0.1 to 3.0 mg/kg. It was not determined which antigens were specifically recognized by the peripheral T cells that had undergone clonal expansion.

Assay used: immunoSEQ multiplex PCR; TCRdb lists only in-frame clones, some missing. The table lists tens of thousands of clones, approximately 86% of them singletons. The V end lost 2 bases, the J end lost 4 bases, and 14 bases lay between the germline ends. CDR3 length equals 15 residues. Germline V gene lookup returns CDR1 MNHNY and CDR2 SVGAGI (reference sequence). Sequencing used CD4+ or CD8+ T cells sorted from blood, obtained in a trial of the OX40 agonist ivuxolimab. This clonotype was sampled from an adult with an advanced solid tumor such as melanoma, head and neck, liver or kidney cancer. The chain uses TRBV6-6 and TRBJ1-1; tentative D call: TRBD1 (5 bases). The CDR3, as DNA: TGTGCCAGCAGTTACGTTGGACATGGGAGCACTGAAGCTTTCTTT. Amino acids: CASSYVGHGSTEAFF.